One sample yielded the 19 T cell receptor beta chains listed below, sequenced in a study of PD-1 blockade in classical Hodgkin lymphoma. Each and every patient relapsed after autologous stem cell transplantation, and patients got differing brentuximab vedotin exposure. Assay used: immunoSEQ multiplex PCR; TCRdb lists only in-frame clones, some missing. The sample records 21,000 or so clones, around three quarters being singletons. This sample comprised peripheral blood mononuclear cells (PBMCs), obtained before the second cycle of nivolumab. The origin of the receptors is a human donor with classical Hodgkin lymphoma.

The chain recombines TRBV5-6 with TRBJ2-1; a possible D gene is TRBD1 (6 bases). CDR3 size: 16 residues. In germline, CDR1 is SGHDT, CDR2 YYEEEE. V was cut by 4 bases and J by 0 bases, with 14 bases left in between. CDR3 loop: CASSTLDRSSYNEQFF. Written as DNA, the CDR3 is TGTGCCAGCAGCACTCTAGACAGGAGCTCCTACAATGAGCAGTTCTTC.

The chain is built from TRBV7-9 and TRBJ2-1; 12 bases map to TRBD1. V lost 2 bases to trimming and J lost 4 bases; unmatched junction nucleotides: 9. The length of the CDR3 is 18 residues. Germline V CDR1 and CDR2: SEHNR, FQNEAQ (reference sequence). The DNA of the CDR3 is TGTGCCAGCAGCTTACCCACTCCGGGACAGGGGGCTTACAATGAGCAGTTCTTC. Encoded protein: CASSLPTPGQGAYNEQFF.

J is TRBJ2-5 and V is TRBV21-1. TRBV21-1 is flagged as a pseudogene. The CDR3 contains 16 residues. CDR3 residues: CASSKVFWGFGETQYF. CDR3 sequence (DNA): TGTGCCAGCAGCAAAGTCTTCTGGGGTTTCGGGGAGACCCAGTACTTC.

This chain uses TRBV5-4 with TRBJ2-3; D is uncertain. The CDR3 runs to 13 residues. Between the trimmed V and J ends, which lost 2 bases and 2 bases, there was a span of 6 bases. Germline CDR1 and CDR2: SGHNT and YYREEE (reference sequence). Written as DNA, the CDR3 is TGTGCCAGCAGCTTCGAGCACACAGATACGCAGTATTTT. Its translation is CASSFEHTDTQYF.

CDR3 sequence (DNA): TGTGCCAGCAGCCAGATAGCCAAAAACATTCAGTACTTC. Translating gives CASSQIAKNIQYF. The chain is built from TRBV14 and TRBJ2-4, with D hard to call. CDR3 length: 13 residues. V gave up 3 bases and J gave up 0 bases, with 3 bases separating them. In germline, CDR1 is SGHDN, CDR2 FVKESK.

This chain links TRBV9 with TRBJ1-1; 8 nucleotides agree with TRBD1. Trimming at V came to 3 bases and at J to 0 bases, leaving 13 bases not matched to a gene. Germline CDR1 SGDLS, CDR2 YYNGEE. This CDR3 comprises 18 residues. The CDR3 DNA reads as TGTGCCAGCAGCGCCCCAGGGGGACAGGTCTTGATGAACACTGAAGCTTTCTTT. This sequence encodes CASSAPGGQVLMNTEAFF.

This chain joins TRBV5-1 and TRBJ2-5; D perhaps matches TRBD1 (6 bases). The CDR3 has 13 amino acids. Trimming took off 3 bases at V and 4 bases at J, with 10 bases between the two ends. The germline gives CDR1 SGHRS, CDR2 YFSETQ. CDR3 sequence reads: CASSSGTLETQYF. CDR3 DNA: TGCGCCAGCAGCTCCGGGACACTAGAGACCCAGTACTTC.

This chain uses TRBV25-1 with TRBJ2-5; the D gene is possibly TRBD2 (6 bases). From germline, CDR1 is MGHDK and CDR2 SYGVNS. This CDR3 contains 14 residues. V lost 4 bases and J lost 2, with 11 bases in between. Here the CDR3 DNA reads TGTGCCAGCAGTGCCCTGGGGGGACAAGAGACCCAGTACTTC. Its translation is CASSALGGQETQYF.

The chain uses TRBV7-9 and TRBJ2-5; 8 nucleotides agree with TRBD2. The J segment lost 5 bases and the V segment lost 5 bases, leaving 10 bases of the junction unmatched. Germline CDR1 SEHNR, CDR2 FQNEAQ (reference sequence). The CDR3 loop spans 15 amino acids. CDR3 sequence reads: CASSPGGGPGETQYF. In nucleotides, the CDR3 is TGTGCCAGCAGCCCCGGCGGGGGGCCAGGGGAGACCCAGTACTTC.

V is TRBV7-2 and J is TRBJ2-5, with D possibly being TRBD1 or TRBD2 (5 bases each). Germline loops: CDR1 SGHTA, CDR2 FQGNSA. With 1 base removed from V and 4 bases from J, the gap between germline ends came to 10 bases. This CDR3 spans 14 amino acids. CDR3 region: CASSLGPGTETQYF. The CDR3 DNA sequence: TGTGCCAGCAGCTTAGGCCCAGGGACAGAGACCCAGTACTTC.

The chain has TRBV9 and TRBJ1-6; possibly TRBD1 for D (5 bases). The CDR3 has 17 residues. Germline assignment: CDR1 SGDLS and CDR2 YYNGEE. The ends were cut back, 0 bases at V and 1 base at J, with 11 bases in the middle. CDR3 DNA: TGTGCCAGCAGCGTAGATGCCAAGGGGTCCTATAATTCACCCCTCCACTTT. It is translated as CASSVDAKGSYNSPLHF.

The chain joins TRBV4-3 to TRBJ1-3; D is unresolved. V was shortened by 2 bases and J by 0 bases, with 11 bases between the two germline ends. The CDR3 contains 16 residues. Germline CDR1 LGHNA, CDR2 YSLEER. CDR3 amino acids: CASSQQAISSGNTIYF. CDR3 nucleotide sequence: TGCGCCAGCAGCCAACAGGCGATCAGCTCTGGAAACACCATATATTTT.

This chain links TRBV4-3 with TRBJ1-1; D might be TRBD1 (6 bases). In germline, CDR1 is LGHNA, CDR2 YSLEER. V was shortened by 5 bases and J by 1 base, with 11 bases between the two germline ends. This CDR3 comprises 14 residues. CDR3 DNA sequence: TGCGCCAGCAGCACTCAACAGGGGAACACTGAAGCTTTCTTT. Its translation is CASSTQQGNTEAFF.

This clone was counted between two and nine times. This chain links TRBV9 with TRBJ1-1; D gene unclear. There are 15 residues in the CDR3. Germline loops: CDR1 SGDLS, CDR2 YYNGEE. The V end lost 0 bases, the J end lost 7 bases, and 16 bases lay between the germline ends. DNA of the CDR3: TGTGCCAGCAGCGTAGCCCTCACTCCTGGAGGTGAAGCTTTCTTT. The encoded protein is CASSVALTPGGEAFF. The variable domain in full, completed from reference TRBV9 and TRBJ1-1, reads DSGVTQTPKHLITATGQRVTLRCSPRSGDLSVYWYQQSLDQGLQFLIQYYNGEERAKGNILERFSAQQFPDLHSELNLSSLELGDSALYFCASSVALTPGGEAFFGQGTRLTVV.

For this clone: Germline is not matched at one junction end, which may reflect a read error. The chain couples TRBV7-7 to TRBJ1-5, with D possibly being TRBD1 (5 bases). This CDR3 has 15 residues. Per the germline V gene, CDR1 is SSHAT and CDR2 is FNYEAQ (reference sequence). CDR3 sequence (DNA): TGTGCTAGCAGCTTTTTCAACAGGTTCAATCAGCCCCAGCATTTT. Residues: CASSFFNRFNQPQHF.

The chain combines TRBV11-2 with TRBJ1-4; D is uncertain. The CDR3 is 16 amino acids. Per the germline V gene, CDR1 is SGHAT and CDR2 is FQNNGV. With 5 bases removed from V and 2 bases from J, the gap between germline ends came to 15 bases. CDR3 coding DNA: TGTGCCAGCAGCCCCGGTACTGTGTACACTAATGAAAAACTGTTTTTT. It specifies CASSPGTVYTNEKLFF.

The count of this clone is one. This chain links TRBV5-6 with TRBJ2-3, with TRBD2 matching over 8 bases. The CDR3 consists of 14 residues. V was pared by 2 bases and J by 5 bases, with 4 bases of the junction left unmatched. CDR1 is SGHDT, CDR2 YYEEEE, per germline. CDR3 nucleotide sequence: TGTGCCAGCAGCTTTGGGCTAGCGGGAGATACGCAGTATTTT. This encodes CASSFGLAGDTQYF.

This clone was recorded once. The chain joins TRBV19 to TRBJ1-2, with 7 nucleotides matching TRBD1. The V gene's germline CDR1 is LNHDA and CDR2 SQIVND (reference sequence). V dropped 4 bases and J dropped 7; count of bases not matched to a gene: 9. The CDR3 is 14 amino acids. The CDR3 DNA is TGTGCCAGTAGTACCCCTGGACAGGCGGCTGGCTACACCTTC. Translated, it gives CASSTPGQAAGYTF.

The chain recombines TRBV18 with TRBJ1-2; TRBD1 is a possible D gene (5 bases). Germline lookup yields CDR1 KGHSH and CDR2 LQKENI. The CDR3 runs 12 residues. Trimming took 0 bases from V and 7 from J, leaving 6 bases between them. The CDR3 DNA follows: TGTGCCAGCTCACCACCTGGGGGTGGCTACACCTTC. The encoded protein is CASSPPGGGYTF.